These T cell receptor beta chains were read from a single sample in a study of shared clonotypes between healthy human individuals. Profiling relied on immunoSEQ multiplex PCR, and the TCRdb table lists in-frame clones only, not all of them. The sample carries about 1.1 million clones, around 77% recorded once. The source material was memory CD4+ T cells from PBMCs. The source of these receptors is a man between 18 and 29 years old in good health. Some clones in this sample may be carry-over from other donors' samples. CDR3s include the opening cysteine and the closing phenylalanine or tryptophan. The order of the fields is CDR3 DNA, CDR3 protein, D gene, J gene, clone size, V gene, CDR3 length. A D gene is named only where the DNA matches it firmly. The size field is filled for only some rows; it gives once, few, many or a size class.

DNA: TGTGCCAGCAGTGGGGGACAGGGAGACAATGAGCAGTTCTTC; CDR3: CASSGGQGDNEQFF; D: TRBD1; J: TRBJ2-1; size: .; V: TRBV2; length: 14
DNA: TGCGCCAGCAGCCCACAGGGGGCTGGAAACACCATATATTTT; CDR3: CASSPQGAGNTIYF; D: TRBD1; J: TRBJ1-3; size: .; V: TRBV5-1; length: 14
DNA: TGTGCCAGCAGCGTAGATACTGGCACTGAAGCTTTCTTT; CDR3: CASSVDTGTEAFF; D: .; J: TRBJ1-1; size: .; V: TRBV9; length: 13
DNA: TGCAGCGTTGAGGGACGGGGAGTAGGTTACGAGCAGTACTTC; CDR3: CSVEGRGVGYEQYF; D: .; J: TRBJ2-7; size: .; V: TRBV29-1; length: 14
DNA: TGTGCCAGCAGCCAGACAGGGGGCGTGGAAGAGACCCAGTACTTC; CDR3: CASSQTGGVEETQYF; D: TRBD1; J: TRBJ2-5; size: .; V: TRBV2; length: 15
DNA: TGTGCCAGCAGCTCACCATCACTGACAGGGGAAAATCGCGAGCAGTACTTC; CDR3: CASSSPSLTGENREQYF; D: TRBD1; J: TRBJ2-7; size: .; V: TRBV28; length: 17
DNA: TGTGCCAGCAGTCCCCGAGGGGCTACCTACGAGCAGTACTTC; CDR3: CASSPRGATYEQYF; D: .; J: TRBJ2-7; size: .; V: TRBV6-6; length: 14
DNA: TGTGCCAGTAGTCTTGGCGGGCTTTCCTACGAGCAGTACTTC; CDR3: CASSLGGLSYEQYF; D: .; J: TRBJ2-7; size: .; V: TRBV19; length: 14
DNA: TGCGCCAGCAGCTTGTCAGGGGGAACAGATACGCAGTATTTT; CDR3: CASSLSGGTDTQYF; D: TRBD1; J: TRBJ2-3; size: .; V: TRBV5-1; length: 14
DNA: TGCGCCAGCAATTCACGGGCCGGGACAGGGGTCCAGCGGGGCTCCTACGAGCAGTACTTC; CDR3: CASNSRAGTGVQRGSYEQYF; D: TRBD1; J: TRBJ2-7; size: .; V: TRBV5-1; length: 20
DNA: TGCGCCAGCAGCTTATCCTTATCGCGGGCCGCGGGGGAGCAGTACTTC; CDR3: CASSLSLSRAAGEQYF; D: .; J: TRBJ2-7; size: .; V: TRBV5-1; length: 16
DNA: TGTGCCAGCAGCCAGCAGGGTGCCCTCCCTGGAAACACCATATATTTT; CDR3: CASSQQGALPGNTIYF; D: .; J: TRBJ1-3; size: .; V: TRBV6-6; length: 16
DNA: TGTGCCAGCAGCTTAGTTAGGGTGGAGACCCAGTACTTC; CDR3: CASSLVRVETQYF; D: .; J: TRBJ2-5; size: .; V: TRBV7-2; length: 13
DNA: TGTGCCGAGGGGAGGGGCAATCAGCCCCAGCATTTT; CDR3: CAEGRGNQPQHF; D: .; J: TRBJ1-5; size: few; V: TRBV28; length: 12
DNA: TGTGCCAGCAGGGCCCCGGGACAGGGTTTCAGGCAGTACTTC; CDR3: CASRAPGQGFRQYF; D: TRBD1; J: TRBJ2-7; size: .; V: TRBV6-5; length: 14
DNA: TGTGCCAGCAGCCCCTCGACAGGGGGGAACACTGAAGCTTTCTTT; CDR3: CASSPSTGGNTEAFF; D: TRBD1; J: TRBJ1-1; size: few; V: TRBV7-3; length: 15
DNA: TGCAGCGTTGGGAGGGGGCCCGGGGAGCTGTTTTTT; CDR3: CSVGRGPGELFF; D: .; J: TRBJ2-2; size: .; V: TRBV29-1; length: 12
DNA: TGTGCCAGCAGTGATCGTCGGGGAAGCAATCAGCCCCAGCATTTT; CDR3: CASSDRRGSNQPQHF; D: .; J: TRBJ1-5; size: .; V: TRBV2; length: 15
DNA: TGTGCCAGCAGCCCGGGCACGCGAGCCAAAAACATTCAGTACTTC; CDR3: CASSPGTRAKNIQYF; D: .; J: TRBJ2-4; size: .; V: TRBV28; length: 15
DNA: TGTGCCAGCAGCGTAGGACCCGAGCCCGGGGGGCACTATGGCTACACCTTC; CDR3: CASSVGPEPGGHYGYTF; D: .; J: TRBJ1-2; size: .; V: TRBV9; length: 17
DNA: TGCGCCAGCAGCTTGTATTTGGGGGAGACGCAGTACTTC; CDR3: CASSLYLGETQYF; D: .; J: TRBJ2-7; size: .; V: TRBV5-1; length: 13
DNA: TGTGCCAGCAGTTTACGAGGGTCTTACAATGAGCAGTTCTTC; CDR3: CASSLRGSYNEQFF; D: .; J: TRBJ2-1; size: .; V: TRBV28; length: 14
DNA: TGTGCCAGCAGCCGTTCCGGGATCTCCTACGAGCAGTACTTC; CDR3: CASSRSGISYEQYF; D: .; J: TRBJ2-7; size: .; V: TRBV27; length: 14
DNA: TGTGCCAGCAGTCCACAGGGTTCTCCCTACGAGCAGTACTTC; CDR3: CASSPQGSPYEQYF; D: .; J: TRBJ2-7; size: .; V: TRBV2; length: 14
DNA: TGTGCCAGCAGTAATTCTGGAAACACCATATATTTT; CDR3: CASSNSGNTIYF; D: .; J: TRBJ1-3; size: .; V: TRBV25-1; length: 12
DNA: TGTGCCAGCAGCTTAGTGGGCGGGATAGGGGGGAATGAGCAGTTCTTC; CDR3: CASSLVGGIGGNEQFF; D: .; J: TRBJ2-1; size: few; V: TRBV7-2; length: 16
DNA: TGTGCCAGCAGTGCGCAGACAAGCAATCAGCCCCAGCATTTT; CDR3: CASSAQTSNQPQHF; D: .; J: TRBJ1-5; size: .; V: TRBV2; length: 14
DNA: TGTGCCAGCTCCCAAGGACGATTCTCTACTTCAACTGGAAACACCATATATTTT; CDR3: CASSQGRFSTSTGNTIYF; D: .; J: TRBJ1-3; size: .; V: TRBV18; length: 18
DNA: TGTGCCAGCAGCTGGGCCGGAACTAATGAAAAACTGTTTTTT; CDR3: CASSWAGTNEKLFF; D: .; J: TRBJ1-4; size: once; V: TRBV5-6; length: 14
DNA: TGTGCCAGCAGCTTAGCCCACGCCTACGAGCAGTACTTC; CDR3: CASSLAHAYEQYF; D: .; J: TRBJ2-7; size: .; V: TRBV7-3; length: 13
DNA: TGTGCCTGGACGGGGACTCCAAACACCGGGGAGCTGTTTTTT; CDR3: CAWTGTPNTGELFF; D: .; J: TRBJ2-2; size: few; V: TRBV30; length: 14
DNA: TGTGCCAGCAGTACAGTTTACACTGAAGCTTTCTTT; CDR3: CASSTVYTEAFF; D: .; J: TRBJ1-1; size: .; V: TRBV6-5; length: 12
DNA: TGTGCCAGCAGCTTCGGGATGCGGGAAGATGAGCAGTTCTTC; CDR3: CASSFGMREDEQFF; D: .; J: TRBJ2-1; size: few; V: TRBV7-9; length: 14
DNA: TGCGCCAGCAGCTCCCGCCAGCTAGCGGACTACAATGAGCAGTTCTTC; CDR3: CASSSRQLADYNEQFF; D: TRBD2; J: TRBJ2-1; size: .; V: TRBV5-1; length: 16
DNA: TGTGCCAGCAGTTCCTCGTCCCCCGGGGAGAGCTCCTACGAGCAGTACTTC; CDR3: CASSSSSPGESSYEQYF; D: .; J: TRBJ2-7; size: .; V: TRBV27; length: 17
DNA: TGCGCCAGCAGCTTGGTTTACCCCGGCGGGGGCACTGAAGCTTTCTTT; CDR3: CASSLVYPGGGTEAFF; D: .; J: TRBJ1-1; size: .; V: TRBV5-1; length: 16
DNA: TGTGCCAGCAGTTACCCCCGGGGGGACAGGGACACCTTC; CDR3: CASSYPRGDRDTF; D: TRBD1; J: TRBJ1-2; size: .; V: TRBV6-6; length: 13
DNA: TGTGCCAGCAGTGAAGCAGGGGGCTATGGCTACACCTTC; CDR3: CASSEAGGYGYTF; D: .; J: TRBJ1-2; size: .; V: TRBV2; length: 13
DNA: TGTGCCAGCAGCTCCCTAGCGGGTCGCAGGGCCACCGGGGAGCTGTTTTTT; CDR3: CASSSLAGRRATGELFF; D: TRBD2; J: TRBJ2-2; size: .; V: TRBV11-2; length: 17
DNA: TGTGCCAGCAGCTCGTATAGCGGGAGGGGGGAGACCCAGTACTTC; CDR3: CASSSYSGRGETQYF; D: TRBD2; J: TRBJ2-5; size: .; V: TRBV7-9; length: 15
DNA: TGCGCCAGCAGCCAAGAGGGTAGCGTTTCCTACGAGCAGTACTTC; CDR3: CASSQEGSVSYEQYF; D: .; J: TRBJ2-7; size: .; V: TRBV4-1; length: 15
DNA: TGTGCCAGCAGCTTGACACTTCTAGCGGCAGGCACAGATACGCAGTATTTT; CDR3: CASSLTLLAAGTDTQYF; D: TRBD2; J: TRBJ2-3; size: .; V: TRBV11-1; length: 17
DNA: TGCGCCAGCAGCCCCGCATCGAACACTGAAGCTTTCTTT; CDR3: CASSPASNTEAFF; D: .; J: TRBJ1-1; size: .; V: TRBV5-1; length: 13
DNA: TGTGCCAGCAGTTTAGGGATCTCCTACGAGCAGTACTTC; CDR3: CASSLGISYEQYF; D: .; J: TRBJ2-7; size: .; V: TRBV28; length: 13
DNA: TGTGCCAGCAAGGCAGGGGGCGTTTACGAGCAGTACTTC; CDR3: CASKAGGVYEQYF; D: TRBD1; J: TRBJ2-7; size: .; V: TRBV27; length: 13
DNA: TGCGCCAGCAGCCACGCAGACCGGGACGCTACGCAGTATTTT; CDR3: CASSHADRDATQYF; D: .; J: TRBJ2-3; size: .; V: TRBV4-3; length: 14
DNA: TGTGCCAGCAAGGCAAGGACAGGTGTTTCAGAGACCCAGTACTTC; CDR3: CASKARTGVSETQYF; D: TRBD1; J: TRBJ2-5; size: .; V: TRBV2; length: 15
DNA: TGTGCCAGCAGCTCGAACAATCAGCCCCAGCATTTT; CDR3: CASSSNNQPQHF; D: .; J: TRBJ1-5; size: .; V: TRBV7-2; length: 12
DNA: TGTGCCATCAGTACGGGACAGGGCGAAGAGCAGTTCTTC; CDR3: CAISTGQGEEQFF; D: TRBD1; J: TRBJ2-1; size: .; V: TRBV10-3; length: 13
DNA: TGTGCCAGCAGAAGTCGGACTAGCGAAGAGACCCAGTACTTC; CDR3: CASRSRTSEETQYF; D: TRBD2; J: TRBJ2-5; size: .; V: TRBV6-1; length: 14
DNA: TGTGCCAGCAGTGCAGGACTAGCTGCAGATACGCAGTATTTT; CDR3: CASSAGLAADTQYF; D: TRBD2; J: TRBJ2-3; size: .; V: TRBV2; length: 14
DNA: TGTGCCAGCAGTCCTCGACCGGGACAGGGGTTCTTC; CDR3: CASSPRPGQGFF; D: TRBD1; J: TRBJ2-7; size: .; V: TRBV28; length: 12
DNA: TGTGCCAGCAGCCCCTCTAATGGCAATCAGCCCCAGCATTTT; CDR3: CASSPSNGNQPQHF; D: .; J: TRBJ1-5; size: .; V: TRBV11-2; length: 14
DNA: TGCAGCGGGGCTGGGGGGCCTCAAGAGACCCAGTACTTC; CDR3: CSGAGGPQETQYF; D: .; J: TRBJ2-5; size: .; V: TRBV29-1; length: 13
DNA: TGCAGCGTTAGCTCTACAGGGTCAACTAATGAAAAACTGTTTTTT; CDR3: CSVSSTGSTNEKLFF; D: .; J: TRBJ1-4; size: .; V: TRBV29-1; length: 15
DNA: TGTGCCAGCAGTTTGACGGGGAGAAATCAGCCCCAGCATTTT; CDR3: CASSLTGRNQPQHF; D: .; J: TRBJ1-5; size: .; V: TRBV27; length: 14
DNA: TGTGCCAGCTCACCAGGCAGAGCCTCTGGAAACACCATATATTTT; CDR3: CASSPGRASGNTIYF; D: .; J: TRBJ1-3; size: .; V: TRBV18; length: 15
DNA: TGCGCCAGCAGCCGAACACCTTCTAACACAGATACGCAGTATTTT; CDR3: CASSRTPSNTDTQYF; D: .; J: TRBJ2-3; size: .; V: TRBV4-1; length: 15
DNA: TGTGCCAGCAGCTTGGGGCTAGCGGGCGGGCCCTACGAGCAGTACTTC; CDR3: CASSLGLAGGPYEQYF; D: TRBD2; J: TRBJ2-7; size: .; V: TRBV5-8; length: 16